A single sample is the source of the 27 T cell receptor beta chains below, sequenced in a study of OX40 agonist ivuxolimab in advanced cancers. Assay used: immunoSEQ multiplex PCR; TCRdb lists only in-frame clones, some missing. Of 30,000 to 45,000 clones in the sample, 88% were seen once. The material sequenced was CD4+ or CD8+ T cells sorted from blood, taken in a trial of the OX40 agonist ivuxolimab. The receptors come from an adult with an advanced solid tumor such as melanoma, head and neck, liver or kidney cancer.

The chain has TRBV7-2 and TRBJ2-5, with 8 bases aligning to TRBD2. Germline V gene data show CDR1 as SGHTA and CDR2 as FQGNSA. V shed 1 base and J 9 bases; nucleotides not matched to a gene: 10. The CDR3 covers 15 residues. The CDR3 DNA sequence: TGTGCCAGCAGCTTAGGGTCAGCGGGGGCCGGGGCCCAGTACTTC. As protein: CASSLGSAGAGAQYF.

The chain has TRBV16 and TRBJ1-2, with a tentative D call TRBD1 (5 bases). This CDR3 has 14 residues. The germline gives CDR1 KGHSY, CDR2 FQNENV. Trimming pared 4 bases from V and 6 bases from J, leaving 15 bases between. CDR3 protein: CASSRIGGFNGYTF. The CDR3 nucleotides read TGTGCCAGCAGCCGGATCGGGGGGTTTAATGGCTACACCTTC.

The chain recombines TRBV18 with TRBJ2-7, with D perhaps being TRBD1 or TRBD2 (7 bases each). The germline CDR1 and CDR2 sequences are KGHSH and LQKENI. This CDR3 has 14 residues. Trimming pared 5 bases from V and 2 bases from J, leaving 13 bases between. DNA of the CDR3: TGTGCCAGCTCATCAGGGGGGGTCCCCTACGAGCAGTACTTC. Amino acids: CASSSGGVPYEQYF.

The chain employs TRBV28 and TRBJ2-3, with 7 bases matching TRBD1. CDR1 MDHEN and CDR2 SYDVKM come from the germline V gene. CDR3 size: 12 residues. V dropped 2 bases and J dropped 10; count of bases not matched to a gene: 3. CDR3 sequence (DNA): TGTGCCAGCAGTTTAGACAGGGTTGCGCAGTATTTT. It yields the protein CASSLDRVAQYF.

J is TRBJ2-1 and V is TRBV9; D not certain. Germline loops: CDR1 SGDLS, CDR2 YYNGEE. CDR3 length equals 16 residues. Trimming cost V 0 bases and J 3 bases, with 13 bases left between them. For the CDR3, the DNA is TGTGCCAGCAGCGTAGCGGCGGCAACCTTCTACAATGAGCAGTTCTTC. This encodes CASSVAAATFYNEQFF.

This clone has a single count. The chain has TRBV10-3 and TRBJ2-7, with D hard to call. V lost 0 bases to trimming and J lost 6 bases, with 6 bases between them. Germline assignment: CDR1 ENHRY and CDR2 SYGVKD. The CDR3 runs to 12 residues. The CDR3 region has the DNA TGTGCCATCAGTGAGTCGACCAGCGAGCAGTACTTC. It translates to CAISESTSEQYF.

This clone was found a few times. This chain joins TRBV5-4 and TRBJ2-7; 9 bases line up with TRBD1. The CDR3 loop spans 12 amino acids. Germline CDR1 and CDR2: SGHNT and YYREEE (reference sequence). Trimming cost V 7 bases and J 2 bases; bases outside gene matches: 1. The CDR3 DNA follows: TGTGCCAGCGGGACAGGGACCTACGAGCAGTACTTC. Amino acids: CASGTGTYEQYF.

The chain carries TRBV29-1 and TRBJ2-1, with 8 positions matching TRBD1. The CDR3 is made up of 14 amino acids. Germline trimming cut 2 bases from V and 9 bases from J; bases unmatched to any gene: 9. Germline lookup yields CDR1 SQVTM and CDR2 ANQGSEA. This CDR3 reads CSVENPDRAIEQFF. As DNA, the CDR3 is TGCAGCGTTGAAAACCCGGACAGGGCAATTGAGCAGTTCTTC.

The rearrangement joins TRBV9 to TRBJ2-7; a weak D match, TRBD1 (6 bases). V lost 3 bases and J lost 9, with 19 bases in between. This CDR3 is 14 amino acids long. Germline CDR1 and CDR2: SGDLS and YYNGEE. CDR3 sequence reads: CASSDGQTNPGQYF. Written as DNA, the CDR3 is TGTGCCAGCAGCGACGGACAGACGAACCCCGGGCAGTACTTC.

CDR3 sequence reads: CASSHNRGMTEAFF. The CDR3 nucleotides are TGCGCCAGCAGCCACAACAGGGGAATGACTGAAGCTTTCTTT. V and J are TRBV5-1 and TRBJ1-1; 7 positions agree with TRBD1. The CDR3 runs to 14 residues. The V gene's germline CDR1 is SGHRS and CDR2 YFSETQ. The V segment lost 4 bases and the J segment 5 bases; nucleotides outside the gene matches: 8.

This clone was seen a few times. The gene calls are TRBV30 and TRBJ1-2; D is unclear. V was clipped by 1 base and J by 7 bases, with 13 bases between them. Germline CDR1 and CDR2: GTSNPN and SVGIG (reference sequence). The CDR3 contains 13 residues. The DNA for the CDR3 is TGTGCCTGGAGTGGAAGCCCACCAGGTGGCTACACCTTC. Protein: CAWSGSPPGGYTF. The variable domain in full, with the rest retrieved from reference TRBV30 and TRBJ1-2, is SQTIHQWPATLVQPVGSPLSLECTVEGTSNPNLYWYRQAAGRGLQLLFYSVGIGQISSEVPQNLSASRPQDRQFILSSKKLLLSDSGFYLCAWSGSPPGGYTFGSGTRLTVV.

This clone was counted a single time. V is TRBV11-3 and J is TRBJ1-1; weak D call: TRBD1 (6 bases). This CDR3 spans 13 amino acids. The germline CDR1 and CDR2 sequences are SGHNT and YENEEA. Trimming took 5 bases from V and 5 from J, leaving 12 bases between them. CDR3 coding DNA: TGTGCCAGCAGCCCACAGGGTGTAACTGAAGCTTTCTTT. Encoded protein: CASSPQGVTEAFF.

The chain carries TRBV18 and TRBJ2-7; D is possibly TRBD2 (6 bases). The CDR3 totals 15 residues. Germline CDR1 reads KGHSH; CDR2 reads LQKENI. V lost 1 base and J 1 base, leaving 11 bases between the germline ends. The CDR3 protein is CASSPRKGGSYEQYF. CDR3 coding DNA: TGTGCCAGCTCACCACGGAAGGGAGGATCCTACGAGCAGTACTTC.

This clone occurred once. V and J are TRBV5-1 and TRBJ1-2, with D tentatively TRBD1 (5 bases). Germline V gives CDR1 SGHRS, CDR2 YFSETQ. The CDR3 runs to 13 residues. The V gene lost 9 bases and the J gene lost 1 base, with 13 bases spanning the gap. CDR3 region: CATGDGDNYGYTF. CDR3 nucleotide sequence: TGCGCCACCGGGGACGGAGATAACTATGGCTACACCTTC.

Written as DNA, the CDR3 is TGTGCCAGCAGTGAACAGGGGAAGGGTAACAATCAGCCCCAGCATTTT. It yields the protein CASSEQGKGNNQPQHF. The chain joins TRBV6-1 to TRBJ1-5; tentatively, D is TRBD1 (6 bases). The CDR3 is made up of 16 amino acids. Germline CDR1 MNHNS, CDR2 SASEGT. The V end lost 2 bases, the J end lost 3 bases, and 14 bases lay between the germline ends.

This sequence joins TRBV18 and TRBJ2-7; TRBD1 matches 7 bases. The CDR3 consists of 15 residues. Losses at the gene ends were 0 bases for V and 1 base for J; bases not matched to a gene: 3. Germline CDR1 and CDR2: KGHSH and LQKENI. The CDR3 region is CASSPPGTASYEQYF. In DNA form, the CDR3 reads TGTGCCAGCTCACCACCCGGGACAGCATCCTACGAGCAGTACTTC.

The V call is TRBV28, the J call TRBJ1-2; the match to TRBD1 covers 7 bases. CDR3 length equals 17 residues. The germline CDR1 and CDR2 sequences are MDHEN and SYDVKM. The V and J ends lost 6 bases and 6 bases, in that order; junction bases with no gene match: 19. Here the CDR3 reads CASSPGGTGALWDGYTF. The CDR3 DNA is TGTGCCAGCAGCCCCGGGGGCACAGGGGCTCTGTGGGATGGCTACACCTTC.

In this sample, this clone turned up once. This chain links TRBV7-2 with TRBJ2-5; D gene unclear. The CDR3 loop spans 15 amino acids. Trimming took 0 bases from V and 1 from J, leaving 9 bases between them. Per germline, CDR1 SGHTA and CDR2 FQGNSA. CDR3 DNA: TGTGCCAGCAGCTTAGCGCTACACCTCCAAGAGACCCAGTACTTC. It translates to CASSLALHLQETQYF.

The V call is TRBV7-9, the J call TRBJ2-5, with D maybe TRBD2 (7 bases). Trimming removed 3 bases from V and 5 bases from J, with 22 bases in between. The CDR3 has 17 residues. Germline V gene data show CDR1 as SEHNR and CDR2 as FQNEAQ (reference sequence). CDR3 loop: CASSFRRGGGPSETQYF. CDR3 nucleotide sequence: TGTGCCAGCAGCTTTAGGAGGGGGGGAGGGCCTTCGGAGACCCAGTACTTC.

This rearrangement joins TRBV28 to TRBJ1-1; the match to TRBD1 covers 11 bases. CDR3 size: 15 residues. Trimming took 6 bases from V and 0 from J; bases not matched to a gene: 3. Germline V gene lookup returns CDR1 MDHEN and CDR2 SYDVKM. CDR3 sequence reads: CASRGTGGLNTEAFF. The CDR3 region has the DNA TGTGCCAGCAGGGGGACAGGGGGGTTGAACACTGAAGCTTTCTTT. Supplemented by reference TRBV28 and TRBJ1-1, the full variable domain reads DVKVTQSSRYLVKRTGEKVFLECVQDMDHENMFWYRQDPGLGLRLIYFSYDVKMKEKGDIPEGYSVSREKKERFSLILESASTNQTSMYLCASRGTGGLNTEAFFGQGTRLTVV.

The chain couples TRBV14 to TRBJ2-3; D perhaps matches TRBD1 (6 bases). Germline V gene sequence: CDR1 SGHDN, CDR2 FVKESK. V lost 3 bases and J lost 0, with 16 bases in between. The CDR3 extends over 17 amino acids. The CDR3 here is CASSQMDSLASTDTQYF. The DNA of the CDR3 is TGTGCCAGCAGCCAGATGGACAGCCTCGCTAGCACAGATACGCAGTATTTT.

This chain links TRBV11-1 with TRBJ2-3; 7 positions match TRBD2. Trimming cost V 0 bases and J 0 bases; bases outside gene matches: 9. From germline, CDR1 is SGHAT and CDR2 FQDESV (reference sequence). The CDR3 spans 18 residues. This CDR3 reads CASSLAFSASGSTDTQYF. CDR3 in DNA: TGTGCCAGCAGCTTAGCATTCTCGGCTAGCGGTAGCACAGATACGCAGTATTTT.

V gene TRBV18 combines with J gene TRBJ2-7, with D possibly matching TRBD1 (5 bases). The V end was cut by 3 bases, the J end by 4 bases, with 13 bases between. Germline assignment: CDR1 KGHSH and CDR2 LQKENI. The CDR3 is 14 residues long. The CDR3 loop reads CASSPDTGVYEQYF. The CDR3 nucleotides are TGTGCCAGCTCACCGGACACCGGTGTTTACGAGCAGTACTTC.

Here the CDR3 reads CGEGQASSYEQYF. CDR3 in DNA: TGTGGAGAGGGACAGGCAAGCTCCTACGAGCAGTACTTC. The chain couples TRBV7-8 to TRBJ2-7; 8 nucleotides match TRBD1. The germline V gene encodes CDR1 SGHVS and CDR2 FQNEAQ. The CDR3 totals 13 residues.

V usage is TRBV5-5 and J usage is TRBJ2-7; TRBD1 aligns across 9 bases. Germline lookup yields CDR1 SGHKS and CDR2 YYEKEE (reference sequence). The CDR3 covers 17 residues. Trimming took 2 bases from V and 2 from J; bases not matched to a gene: 11. For the CDR3, the DNA is TGTGCCAGCAGCTTAGTAGGGGGACAGGGTCGTGCCTACGAGCAGTACTTC. It is translated as CASSLVGGQGRAYEQYF.

The V and J genes are TRBV25-1 and TRBJ1-1; a weak D match, TRBD1 (5 bases). Germline assignment: CDR1 MGHDK and CDR2 SYGVNS. The CDR3 extends over 12 amino acids. The V end was cut by 6 bases, the J end by 9 bases, with 14 bases between. The CDR3 sequence: CASRAGPLKAFF. CDR3 nucleotide sequence: TGTGCCAGCAGGGCGGGACCCCTCAAAGCTTTCTTT.

This clone was seen more than once but under ten times. The J gene is TRBJ1-2, the V gene TRBV28; 7 bases are shared with TRBD1. Trimming removed 6 bases from V and 5 bases from J; junction bases left unmatched: 9. CDR1 is MDHEN and CDR2 is SYDVKM in the germline V gene. There are 14 residues in the CDR3. CDR3 in DNA: TGTGCCAGCAGCCGAGGGGGCGCTCAGTATGGCTACACCTTC. Protein sequence: CASSRGGAQYGYTF.